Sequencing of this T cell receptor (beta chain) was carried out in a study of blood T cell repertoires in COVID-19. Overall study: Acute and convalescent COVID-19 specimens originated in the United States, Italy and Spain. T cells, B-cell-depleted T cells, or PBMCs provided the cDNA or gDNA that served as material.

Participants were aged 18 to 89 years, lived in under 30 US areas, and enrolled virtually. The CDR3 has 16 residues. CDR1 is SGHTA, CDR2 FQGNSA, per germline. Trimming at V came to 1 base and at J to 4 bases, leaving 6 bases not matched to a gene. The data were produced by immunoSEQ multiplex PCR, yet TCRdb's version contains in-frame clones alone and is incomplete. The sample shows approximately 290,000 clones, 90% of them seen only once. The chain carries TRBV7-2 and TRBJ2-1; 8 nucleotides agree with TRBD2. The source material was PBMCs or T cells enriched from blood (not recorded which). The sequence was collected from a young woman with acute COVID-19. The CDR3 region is CASSLGPAGAYNEQFF. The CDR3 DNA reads TGTGCCAGCAGCTTAGGTCCAGCGGGAGCGTACAATGAGCAGTTCTTC.